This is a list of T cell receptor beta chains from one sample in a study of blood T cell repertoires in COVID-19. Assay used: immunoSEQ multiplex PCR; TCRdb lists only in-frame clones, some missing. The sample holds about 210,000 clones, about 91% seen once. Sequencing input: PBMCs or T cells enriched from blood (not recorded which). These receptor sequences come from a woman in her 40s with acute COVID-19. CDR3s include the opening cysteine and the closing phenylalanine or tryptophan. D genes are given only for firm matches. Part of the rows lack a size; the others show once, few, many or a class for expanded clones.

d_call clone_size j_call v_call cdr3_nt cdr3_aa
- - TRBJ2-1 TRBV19 TGTGCCAGTAGTATGATGGGGGCTAGTATCCATGGAGGCTCCTACAATGAGCAGTTCTTC CASSMMGASIHGGSYNEQFF
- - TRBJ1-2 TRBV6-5 TGTGCCAGCAGTTACATGGCGGGTAACTATGGCTACACCTTC CASSYMAGNYGYTF
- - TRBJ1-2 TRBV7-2 TGTGCCAGCAGCACCGGACAGAATTTCTATGGCTACACCTTC CASSTGQNFYGYTF
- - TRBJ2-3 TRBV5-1 TGCGCCAGCAGCTTGGTACAGGGAGTAGATACGCAGTATTTT CASSLVQGVDTQYF
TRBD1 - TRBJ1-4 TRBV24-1 TGTGCCACCAGTGACACCGGGACAGGGGGGGAAAAACTGTTTTTT CATSDTGTGGEKLFF
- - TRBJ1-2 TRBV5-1 TGCGCCAGCAGCTCAGACTCCCGAGGAGGCTACACCTTC CASSSDSRGGYTF
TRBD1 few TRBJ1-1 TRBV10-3 TGTGCCATCAGTGGCCCGGGACAGGTGAACACTGAAGCTTTCTTT CAISGPGQVNTEAFF
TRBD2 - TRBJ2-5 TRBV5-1 TGCGCCAGCAGCTCGTCAACTAGCGGGGCCCGAGGAACCCAGTACTTC CASSSSTSGARGTQYF
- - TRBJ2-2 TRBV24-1 TGTGCCACCAGTGATTTCAGGGCCGGTGGGGAGCTGTTTTTT CATSDFRAGGELFF
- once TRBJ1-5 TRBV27 TGTGCCAGCAGTTTACGGCAGGGGAGAAATCAGCCCCAGCATTTT CASSLRQGRNQPQHF
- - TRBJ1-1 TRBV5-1 TGCGCCAGCAGCTCGACAGCGAACACTGAAGCTTTCTTT CASSSTANTEAFF
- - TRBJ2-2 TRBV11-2 TGTGCCAGCAGCTACTACAGAGCGAGCCTCGGGGCCGGGGAGCTGTTTTTT CASSYYRASLGAGELFF
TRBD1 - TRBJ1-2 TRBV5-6 TGTGCCAGCACCCAAACGGGACAGGGGGGTTATGGCTACACCTTC CASTQTGQGGYGYTF
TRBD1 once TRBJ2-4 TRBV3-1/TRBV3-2 TGTGCCAGCAGCCAGGCCCGGACAGGCAAAAACATTCAGTACTTC CASSQARTGKNIQYF
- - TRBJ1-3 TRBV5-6 TGTGCCAGCTTAAGACGGGTGGCTGGAAACACCATATATTTT CASLRRVAGNTIYF
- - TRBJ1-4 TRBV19 TGTGCCAGTAGTCGAGGTATTAGTGAAAAACTGTTTTTT CASSRGISEKLFF
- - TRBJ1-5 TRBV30 TGTGCCTGGAGCAGGACTGTGGATAGCAATCAGCCCCAGCATTTT CAWSRTVDSNQPQHF
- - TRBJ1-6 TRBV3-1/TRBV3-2 TGTGCCAGCAGCCAAGGTCCCAATAATTCACCCCTCCACTTT CASSQGPNNSPLHF
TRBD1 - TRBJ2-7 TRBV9 TGTGCCAGCAGCGTAGGGGACAGGAGAGGATCCTACGAGCAGTACTTC CASSVGDRRGSYEQYF
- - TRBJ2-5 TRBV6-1 TGTGCCAGCAGTGAAGCGCTTAGGGGGATCACAGAGACCCAGTACTTC CASSEALRGITETQYF
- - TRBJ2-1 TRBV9 TGTGCCAGCAGCGCCCTTGCCGCGGAGGACAATGAGCAGTTCTTC CASSALAAEDNEQFF
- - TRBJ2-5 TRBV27 TGTGCCAGCAGTTTGGCTAGCTCGGAGACCCAGTACTTC CASSLASSETQYF
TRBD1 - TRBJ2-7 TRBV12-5 TGTGCTAGTGGTCTTGGGACAGGGAACCACGAGCAGTACTTC CASGLGTGNHEQYF
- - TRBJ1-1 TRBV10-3 TGTGCCATCAGTGAGTCGTCCCAGGGGCGTGAAGCTTTCTTT CAISESSQGREAFF
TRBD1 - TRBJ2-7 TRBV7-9 TGTGCCAGCAGCAGGACAGGTTCCTACGAGCAGTACTTC CASSRTGSYEQYF
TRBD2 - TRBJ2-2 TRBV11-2 TGTGCCAGCAGCCCCCGACGCGGGGGGTACACCGGGGAGCTGTTTTTT CASSPRRGGYTGELFF
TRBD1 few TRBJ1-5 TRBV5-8 TGTGCCAGCGCGGACAGGGCGTGGAACGGCAATCAGCCCCAGCATTTT CASADRAWNGNQPQHF
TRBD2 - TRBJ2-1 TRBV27 TGTGCCAGCAGTCCCCTCTCAGCGGGGGGGCTCTACAATGAGCAGTTCTTC CASSPLSAGGLYNEQFF
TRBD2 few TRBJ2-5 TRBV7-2 TGTGCCAGCAGCTTTCAAGCGGGAGGGGAGACCCAGTACTTC CASSFQAGGETQYF